This T cell receptor beta chain was found in a study of T cells in tuberculosis. Study-wide results and limits: Shorter CDR3-alpha in active tuberculosis partly drove smaller distances. Active tuberculosis TCR-alpha repertoires lay closer to GMM-specific TCRs than IGRA-negative controls, suggesting clonal expansion.

This CDR3 is 16 amino acids long. Germline V gene sequence: CDR1 LNHDA, CDR2 SQIVND (reference sequence). Losses at the gene ends were 5 bases for V and 9 bases for J; bases not matched to a gene: 12. A word on this clone: Its antigen is not identified.

Libraries were prepared by immunoSEQ multiplex PCR; TCRdb keeps only in-frame clonotypes and omits some of them. The data show about 44,000 clones, with roughly 96% seen just once and roughly 6.9% held by the top ten. Each clinical donor contributed on average about 92,000 T cells from unsorted cryopreserved PBMC. The chain carries TRBV19 and TRBJ2-1; 11 bases fit TRBD2. The sequence was obtained from a donor under 30 with latent tuberculosis or without tuberculosis infection. What was sequenced was PBMCs. In DNA form, the CDR3 reads TGTGCCAGTAGTGCCGGGACTAGCGGTCCCGGGGGTGAGCAGTTCTTC. This codes for CASSAGTSGPGGEQFF. Drawing the rest from reference TRBV19 and TRBJ2-1, the complete variable domain is DGGITQSPKYLFRKEGQNVTLSCEQNLNHDAMYWYRQDPGQGLRLIYYSQIVNDFQKGDIAEGYSVSREKKESFPLTVTSAQKNPTAFYLCASSAGTSGPGGEQFFGPGTRLTVL.